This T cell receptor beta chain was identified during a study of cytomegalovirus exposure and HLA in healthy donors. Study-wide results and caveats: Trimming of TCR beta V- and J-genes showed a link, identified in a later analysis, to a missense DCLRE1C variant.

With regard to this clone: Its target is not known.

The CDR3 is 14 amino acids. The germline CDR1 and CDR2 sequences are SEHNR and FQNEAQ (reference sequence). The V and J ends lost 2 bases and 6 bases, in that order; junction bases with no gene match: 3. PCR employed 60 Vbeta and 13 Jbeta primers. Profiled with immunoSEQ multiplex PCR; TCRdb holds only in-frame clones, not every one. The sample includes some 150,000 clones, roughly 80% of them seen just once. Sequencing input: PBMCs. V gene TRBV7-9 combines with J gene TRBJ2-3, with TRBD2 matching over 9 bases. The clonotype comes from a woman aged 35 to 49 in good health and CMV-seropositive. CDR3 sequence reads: CASSLLAGRDTQYF. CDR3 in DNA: TGTGCCAGCAGCTTACTAGCGGGGCGGGATACGCAGTATTTT.